The 28 T cell receptor beta chains listed next were all sequenced from one sample in a study of shared clonotypes between healthy human individuals. The repertoire was sequenced with immunoSEQ multiplex PCR; TCRdb's copy has only in-frame clones and lacks some. The sample shows about 1.1 million clones, 75% to 80% of them seen only once. Sequenced: memory CD4+ T cells from PBMCs. The subset is: CD45RA-negative fraction. The receptors derive from a man younger than 30 in good health. Some clones in this sample may be carry-over from other donors' samples.

A single count supports this clone. The chain joins TRBV19 to TRBJ1-1; D remains ambiguous. Germline CDR1 reads LNHDA; CDR2 reads SQIVND (reference sequence). The CDR3 loop spans 13 amino acids. The V end was cut by 6 bases, the J end by 4 bases, with 12 bases between. The CDR3 nucleotides read TGTGCCAGTAGCCGAGACCTGACCACTGAAGCTTTCTTT. This encodes CASSRDLTTEAFF.

The rearrangement joins TRBV9 to TRBJ1-3; the D gene is possibly TRBD1 (5 bases). The CDR3 is 15 amino acids. Germline lookup yields CDR1 SGDLS and CDR2 YYNGEE. V lost 0 bases and J lost 7, with 14 bases in between. The CDR3 DNA is TGTGCCAGCAGCGTAGGGGGGGAGGTTGGCAACACCATATATTTT. This encodes CASSVGGEVGNTIYF.

The chain combines TRBV15 with TRBJ1-3; D is ambiguous. Germline CDR1 LNHNV, CDR2 YYDKDF (reference sequence). Trimming removed 0 bases at V and 3 bases at J, with 9 bases between. The CDR3 is made up of 15 amino acids. CDR3 residues: CATSRDRRDGNTIYF. The DNA of the CDR3 is TGTGCCACCAGCAGAGATAGGAGAGATGGAAACACCATATATTTT.

The V gene is TRBV18, the J gene TRBJ2-6; the D is unclear. This CDR3 contains 16 residues. Germline V lookup: CDR1 KGHSH, CDR2 LQKENI. The ends were cut back, 6 bases at V and 4 bases at J, with 16 bases in the middle. The CDR3 here is CASSLEPASGANVLTF. The CDR3 region has the DNA TGTGCCAGCTCCCTAGAGCCGGCATCGGGGGCCAACGTCCTGACTTTC.

The V and J genes are TRBV2 and TRBJ2-3; D possibly uses TRBD1 or TRBD2 (5 bases each). The V gene lost 11 bases and the J gene lost 10 bases, with 16 bases spanning the gap. This CDR3 region has 11 residues. Germline values: CDR1 SNHLY, CDR2 FYNNEI. The CDR3 region is CALGRGGAQYF. The CDR3 DNA is TGTGCCCTCGGCCGGGGCGGAGCGCAGTATTTT. The whole variable domain, filled in from reference TRBV2 and TRBJ2-3, reads EPEVTQTPSHQVTQMGQEVILRCVPISNHLYFYWYRQILGQKVEFLVSFYNNEISEKSEIFDDQFSVERPDGSNFTLKIRSTKLEDSAMYFCALGRGGAQYFGPGTRLTVL.

This clone has just a few counts. The V and J genes are TRBV5-1 and TRBJ2-5; the D gene is possibly TRBD2 (5 bases). The CDR3 has 12 amino acids. The germline CDR1 and CDR2 sequences are SGHRS and YFSETQ. With 7 bases removed from V and 7 bases from J, the gap between germline ends came to 14 bases. Here the CDR3 reads CASYTDRGTQYF. In nucleotides, the CDR3 is TGCGCCAGCTACACCGATCGGGGGACCCAGTACTTC.

V gene TRBV28 combines with J gene TRBJ2-1; 7 bases are a match to TRBD1. The V segment lost 2 bases and the J segment 15 bases; nucleotides outside the gene matches: 7. The CDR3 has 12 amino acids. The germline V gene encodes CDR1 MDHEN and CDR2 SYDVKM. The CDR3 loop reads CASSLGDRVPFF. DNA for the CDR3: TGTGCCAGCAGTTTAGGTGACAGGGTGCCGTTCTTC.

The V and J genes are TRBV18 and TRBJ2-4; 7 bases are a match to TRBD1. This CDR3 spans 15 amino acids. Germline trimming cut 5 bases from V and 5 bases from J; bases unmatched to any gene: 9. Germline V lookup: CDR1 KGHSH, CDR2 LQKENI. CDR3 amino acids: CASSADHRGQNIQYF. As DNA, the CDR3 is TGTGCCAGCTCAGCGGACCACAGGGGACAAAACATTCAGTACTTC.

The chain uses TRBV9 and TRBJ2-2, with 8 bases matching TRBD2. Germline CDR1 is SGDLS and CDR2 is YYNGEE. Germline trimming cut 7 bases from V and 0 bases from J; bases unmatched to any gene: 11. This CDR3 is 17 amino acids long. The DNA of the CDR3 is TGTGCCAGCCTAAAGGGTAGCGGGGCCTCGAACACCGGGGAGCTGTTTTTT. Its protein product is CASLKGSGASNTGELFF.

At least ten counts were recorded for this clone. The chain is built from TRBV4-1 and TRBJ2-5, with TRBD2 identical over 7 bases. This CDR3 has 16 residues. Germline V gene lookup returns CDR1 MGHRA and CDR2 YSYEKL. Losses at the gene ends were 0 bases for V and 3 bases for J; bases not matched to a gene: 7. In DNA, the CDR3 is TGCGCCAGCAGCCAAGAAGGAGCGGGATTAGAAGAGACCCAGTACTTC. This sequence encodes CASSQEGAGLEETQYF.

The V call is TRBV7-9, the J call TRBJ1-4; TRBD1 is a possible D gene (6 bases). CDR1 is SEHNR, CDR2 FQNEAQ, per germline (reference sequence). Trimming removed 4 bases from V and 7 bases from J, with 16 bases in between. This CDR3 region has 15 residues. CDR3 in amino acids: CASSYPGKQGEKLFF. The CDR3 DNA sequence: TGTGCCAGCAGCTACCCCGGGAAACAGGGTGAAAAACTGTTTTTT.

This clone was seen more than once but under ten times. In DNA, the CDR3 is TGTGCCGGAAAGAATCTGGGGGACACTGAAGCTTTCTTT. The encoded protein is CAGKNLGDTEAFF. V usage is TRBV28 and J usage is TRBJ1-1; tentative D call: TRBD1 (5 bases). Germline V lookup: CDR1 MDHEN, CDR2 SYDVKM. This CDR3 has 13 residues. Trimming stripped 11 bases from V and 3 bases from J, with 16 bases between.

As regards this clone: Given a much more abundant clone one base away, this may be a read error. This sample also contains other DNA sequences that code for the same CDR3. The J gene is TRBJ2-3, the V gene TRBV11-3, with D unclear. The CDR3 contains 12 residues. The V gene lost 1 base and the J gene lost 4 bases, with 3 bases spanning the gap. Germline-derived CDR1 and CDR2 are SGHNT and YENEEA. The DNA of the CDR3 is TGTGCCAGCAGCTTAGGGGCAGATACGCAGTATTTT. Translated: CASSLGADTQYF.

J is TRBJ2-7 and V is TRBV18; 7 nucleotides line up with TRBD1. Trimming at V came to 3 bases and at J to 7 bases, leaving 6 bases not matched to a gene. The CDR3 runs to 13 residues. Germline V gene lookup returns CDR1 KGHSH and CDR2 LQKENI. CDR3 coding DNA: TGTGCCAGCTCACCGCGACAGGGTAGAGAGCAGTACTTC. Translation: CASSPRQGREQYF.

The V call is TRBV5-4, the J call TRBJ2-3, with TRBD1 matching 9 bases. After removal of 3 bases from V and 4 bases from J, the junction contained 6 bases not matched to a gene. The length of the CDR3 is 15 residues. Germline CDR1 and CDR2: SGHNT and YYREEE (reference sequence). The CDR3 nucleotides read TGTGCCAGCAGCTCCCGGGACAGGGAGGCAGATACGCAGTATTTT. Translation gives CASSSRDREADTQYF.

This rearrangement joins TRBV7-8 to TRBJ1-2; TRBD1 agrees at 8 bases. Trimming at V came to 5 bases and at J to 4 bases, leaving 6 bases not matched to a gene. The CDR3 sequence is 14 residues long. Germline CDR1 reads SGHVS; CDR2 reads FQNEAQ. In nucleotides, the CDR3 is TGTGCCAGCAGCCTTGGACAGGGCGGCTATGGCTACACCTTC. This gives the protein CASSLGQGGYGYTF.

The V and J genes are TRBV5-1 and TRBJ2-1, with D perhaps matching TRBD1 (6 bases). CDR1 is SGHRS, CDR2 YFSETQ, per germline. The V end lost 4 bases, the J end lost 3 bases, and 17 bases lay between the germline ends. This CDR3 is 16 amino acids long. The CDR3 sequence: CASSLGVGRGYNEQFF. CDR3 nucleotide sequence: TGCGCCAGCAGCCTGGGGGTTGGCAGGGGCTACAATGAGCAGTTCTTC.

A single count supports this clone. The chain links TRBV5-1 to TRBJ2-2; 10 nucleotides line up with TRBD2. The CDR3 loop spans 16 amino acids. Losses at the gene ends were 0 bases for V and 6 bases for J; bases not matched to a gene: 5. Germline-derived CDR1 and CDR2 are SGHRS and YFSETQ. Written as DNA, the CDR3 is TGCGCCAGCAGCTTGGCTCTAGCGGGAGTGTCCGGGGAGCTGTTTTTT. Translated, it gives CASSLALAGVSGELFF.

This chain uses TRBV5-5 with TRBJ2-1; perhaps TRBD1 as D (5 bases). Per germline, CDR1 SGHKS and CDR2 YYEKEE (reference sequence). Trimming removed 6 bases from V and 7 bases from J, with 17 bases in between. The CDR3 sequence is 14 residues long. The chain's CDR3 is CASTPLQGRNEQFF. The CDR3, as DNA: TGTGCCAGCACCCCGCTGCAGGGTCGGAATGAGCAGTTCTTC.

The chain recombines TRBV5-1 with TRBJ1-2; D is perhaps TRBD1 (5 bases). The CDR3 covers 13 residues. Germline V gene data show CDR1 as SGHRS and CDR2 as YFSETQ. V lost 3 bases and J 5 bases, leaving 11 bases between the germline ends. CDR3 bases: TGCGCCAGCAGCTGGGGACGGACATATGGCTACACCTTC. This codes for CASSWGRTYGYTF. Combining the CDR3 with reference TRBV5-1 and TRBJ1-2 gives the whole variable domain KAGVTQTPRYLIKTRGQQVTLSCSPISGHRSVSWYQQTPGQGLQFLFEYFSETQRNKGNFPGRFSGRQFSNSRSEMNVSTLELGDSALYLCASSWGRTYGYTFGSGTRLTVV.

Regarding this clone: This is likely a read error, given that the CDR3 carries no conserved phenylalanine or tryptophan at its end. The chain joins TRBV25-1 to TRBJ1-1; D is possibly TRBD1 (6 bases). The CDR3 covers 15 residues. Looked up from germline, CDR1 is MGHDK and CDR2 is SYGVNS. This CDR3 is CASSVHGGQNAEAFL. The CDR3, as DNA: TGTGCCAGCAGTGTACACGGTGGACAGAACGCTGAAGCTTTCCTT.

The rearrangement uses TRBV25-1 and TRBJ1-2; 9 bases match TRBD1. Germline-derived CDR1 and CDR2 are MGHDK and SYGVNS. CDR3 length: 13 residues. V was clipped by 10 bases and J by 2 bases; unmatched bases: 5. CDR3 sequence: CATTGGLNYGYTF. The CDR3 DNA reads as TGTGCCACCACAGGGGGCCTCAACTATGGCTACACCTTC.

The rearrangement joins TRBV28 to TRBJ2-7; a weak D match, TRBD2 (7 bases). This CDR3 has 14 amino acids. V lost 7 bases to trimming and J lost 12 bases, with 25 bases between them. CDR1 is MDHEN and CDR2 is SYDVKM in the germline V gene. The CDR3: CASTTVGGPLLPYF. The DNA of the CDR3 is TGTGCCAGCACGACGGTGGGGGGGCCCCTCTTGCCGTACTTC.

This chain links TRBV27 with TRBJ2-5, with D possibly matching TRBD1 (6 bases). Trimming took 6 bases from V and 9 from J, leaving 17 bases between them. Germline CDR1 reads MNHEY; CDR2 reads SMNVEV (reference sequence). This CDR3 spans 13 amino acids. The DNA of the CDR3 is TGTGCCAGCAGCGGACAGACCGCCGCGGCCCAGTACTTC. It specifies CASSGQTAAAQYF.

The V gene is TRBV9, the J gene TRBJ2-7; either TRBD1 or TRBD2 may supply D (5 bases each). Germline V CDR1 and CDR2: SGDLS, YYNGEE. Trimming took 4 bases from V and 2 from J, leaving 13 bases between them. This CDR3 contains 14 residues. The CDR3 loop reads CASSPRVGAYEQYF. For the CDR3, the DNA is TGTGCCAGCAGCCCCCGTGTGGGGGCCTACGAGCAGTACTTC.

This clone showed up many times. The V and J genes are TRBV29-1 and TRBJ2-1; no clear D. Germline-derived CDR1 and CDR2 are SQVTM and ANQGSEA. CDR3 length equals 11 residues. V lost 3 bases, J lost 10 bases, and 10 bases lay in between. The CDR3 nucleotides are TGCAGCGTTGATGCCCCGGCCGAGCAGTTCTTC. It translates to CSVDAPAEQFF.

V gene TRBV11-2 combines with J gene TRBJ1-2; D remains unclear. Germline loops: CDR1 SGHAT, CDR2 FQNNGV. V gave up 1 base and J gave up 3 bases, with 9 bases separating them. The CDR3 totals 14 residues. The DNA of the CDR3 is TGTGCCAGCAGCTTAGCTGGCCTGGACTATGGCTACACCTTC. Its translation: CASSLAGLDYGYTF.

This clone was detected only once. The rearrangement links TRBV7-8 to TRBJ2-1, with a weak D call TRBD1 (5 bases). Germline V CDR1 and CDR2: SGHVS, FQNEAQ. The CDR3 loop spans 16 amino acids. The germline V and J ends were trimmed by 5 bases and 6 bases, with 20 bases remaining between them. Here the CDR3 DNA reads TGTGCCAGCAGCCCGGGTGGAACAGGTGGTTTCAATGAGCAGTTCTTC. Translating gives CASSPGGTGGFNEQFF.